These 21 T cell receptor beta chains came from one sample sequenced in a study of blood T cell repertoires in COVID-19. Sequencing used immunoSEQ multiplex PCR; TCRdb keeps in-frame clones, though not all of them. The table includes roughly 210,000 clones, about 88% detected once. Sequencing was done on a sample of peripheral blood. The receptors here all came from an older man with acute or convalescent COVID-19.

The gene calls are TRBV7-2 and TRBJ1-1; D gene unclear. The CDR3 covers 13 residues. V lost 5 bases to trimming and J lost 1 base, with 8 bases between them. Germline V CDR1 and CDR2: SGHTA, FQGNSA. CDR3 DNA sequence: TGTGCCAGCAGCCCCCAGGCGAACACTGAAGCTTTCTTT. Translating gives CASSPQANTEAFF.

This clone was seen just once. The CDR3 DNA reads as TGTGCCAGCAGCCTGCAAAAGCACGAGCAGTACTTC. Translated: CASSLQKHEQYF. V is TRBV3-1 (or the pseudogene TRBV3-2) and J is TRBJ2-7; D is ambiguous. Per the germline V gene, CDR1 is LGHDT and CDR2 is YNNKEL (reference sequence). This CDR3 spans 12 amino acids. V was clipped by 4 bases and J by 5 bases, with 9 bases between them.

The rearrangement links TRBV19 to TRBJ2-3, with 12 bases lining up with TRBD1. CDR3 length: 16 residues. V shed 6 bases, J shed 3 bases, and the junction held 7 bases outside the gene matches. Germline assignment: CDR1 LNHDA and CDR2 SQIVND (reference sequence). The CDR3 is CASSPRGQGATDTQYF. DNA of the CDR3: TGTGCCAGTAGCCCCAGGGGACAGGGGGCAACAGATACGCAGTATTTT.

This clone was counted only a few times. This chain uses TRBV7-2 with TRBJ2-5; D might be TRBD2 (6 bases). From germline, CDR1 is SGHTA and CDR2 FQGNSA. V lost 5 bases to trimming and J lost 3 bases, with 10 bases between them. This CDR3 has 13 amino acids. CDR3 nucleotides: TGTGCCAGCAGCCGCGGGGAGAAAGAGACCCAGTACTTC. Amino acid sequence: CASSRGEKETQYF.

This chain connects TRBV28 to TRBJ1-4, with a tentative D call TRBD1 (6 bases). The CDR3 is 14 amino acids. V lost 6 bases and J 7 bases, leaving 15 bases between the germline ends. Per germline, CDR1 MDHEN and CDR2 SYDVKM. The CDR3 loop reads CASSLMTGVEKLFF. In nucleotides, the CDR3 is TGTGCCAGCAGCCTAATGACAGGTGTTGAAAAACTGTTTTTT.

This clone was recorded once. This chain links TRBV5-5 with TRBJ2-1, with TRBD1 matching over 10 bases. Germline V gives CDR1 SGHKS, CDR2 YYEKEE (reference sequence). With 5 bases clipped from V and 6 bases from J, the junction kept 5 bases outside the gene matches. This CDR3 spans 14 amino acids. CDR3 residues: CASRTGTGANEQFF. For the CDR3, the DNA is TGTGCCAGCAGGACCGGGACAGGGGCCAATGAGCAGTTCTTC.

The CDR3 DNA is TGCAGCGTTGACTCTGGGGGCGCCTACGAGCAGTACTTC. Its translation is CSVDSGGAYEQYF. This chain joins TRBV29-1 and TRBJ2-7; TRBD1 might be the D (6 bases). The V and J ends lost 3 bases and 2 bases respectively, with 11 bases between them. Germline V gives CDR1 SQVTM, CDR2 ANQGSEA. The CDR3 runs 13 residues.

The chain employs TRBV12-3 or TRBV12-4 and TRBJ1-1; 7 bases map to TRBD1. CDR3 length equals 13 residues. V lost 7 bases, J lost 1 base, and 3 bases stayed unmatched. The CDR3 protein is CASKGQSNTEAFF. The CDR3 DNA is TGTGCCAGCAAGGGACAGTCGAACACTGAAGCTTTCTTT.

The chain carries TRBV5-5 and TRBJ2-4; D might be TRBD2 (5 bases). In germline, CDR1 is SGHKS, CDR2 YYEKEE (reference sequence). The ends were cut back, 3 bases at V and 5 bases at J, with 12 bases in the middle. The CDR3 is 14 amino acids. The CDR3 region is CASSSVGGQNIQYF. The DNA of the CDR3 is TGTGCCAGCAGCTCGGTCGGAGGACAAAACATTCAGTACTTC.

The chain recombines TRBV28 with TRBJ2-7; a possible D gene is TRBD1 (6 bases). Germline V gene sequence: CDR1 MDHEN, CDR2 SYDVKM. V lost 4 bases and J lost 2, with 18 bases in between. This CDR3 has 16 residues. The CDR3 loop reads CASSYRRQERAYEQYF. The CDR3 region has the DNA TGTGCCAGCAGTTATCGGAGACAGGAACGCGCCTACGAGCAGTACTTC.

This chain uses TRBV21-1 with TRBJ2-7; whether TRBD1, the table's D call, matches the DNA was not checked. TRBV21-1 is described as a pseudogene. The CDR3 has 15 amino acids. The CDR3 coding sequence is TGTGCCAGCAGCAAACGGACCGCGCAGGGGGGCGAGCAGTACTTC. Its translation is CASSKRTAQGGEQYF.

The V gene is TRBV27, the J gene TRBJ2-3; a weak D match, TRBD2 (5 bases). CDR1 is MNHEY, CDR2 SMNVEV, per germline (reference sequence). The CDR3 sequence is 17 residues long. Trimming removed 0 bases from V and 10 bases from J, with 23 bases in between. CDR3 DNA: TGTGCCAGCAGTTTATCGACCTCGGGAACCCTGAGTGGGTCGCAGTATTTT. This translates into CASSLSTSGTLSGSQYF.

The chain links TRBV5-6 to TRBJ2-1; perhaps TRBD1 as D (5 bases). V lost 3 bases, J lost 7 bases, and 14 bases lay in between. This CDR3 region has 14 residues. CDR1 is SGHDT and CDR2 is YYEEEE in the germline V gene. This CDR3 reads CASSSPGIGNEQFF. The CDR3 DNA is TGTGCCAGCAGCTCCCCAGGGATAGGGAATGAGCAGTTCTTC.

The V gene is TRBV28, the J gene TRBJ2-3; D unresolved. Trimming cost V 2 bases and J 0 bases, with 6 bases left between them. Germline assignment: CDR1 MDHEN and CDR2 SYDVKM. This CDR3 is built from 14 residues. The CDR3 bases are TGTGCCAGCAGTTTACCCCTTAGCACAGATACGCAGTATTTT. Translating it yields CASSLPLSTDTQYF.

This chain links TRBV28 with TRBJ1-2; the match to TRBD1 covers 7 bases. This CDR3 comprises 14 residues. Germline loops: CDR1 MDHEN, CDR2 SYDVKM. J gave up 4 bases and V 8 bases, and 10 bases lay outside the gene matches. The CDR3 sequence is CASWYPGQPYGYTF. The CDR3 DNA reads as TGTGCCAGCTGGTATCCGGGACAGCCCTATGGCTACACCTTC.

On this clone: Different DNA sequences within this sample yield the same CDR3. The V gene is TRBV6-2 or TRBV6-3, the J gene TRBJ2-1, with 13 bases fitting TRBD2. CDR3 length: 16 amino acids. Germline V CDR1 and CDR2: MNHEY, SVGEGT. V shed 1 base and J 5 bases; nucleotides not matched to a gene: 2. Here the CDR3 reads CASSYWTSGSNNEQFF. CDR3 in DNA: TGTGCCAGCAGTTACTGGACTAGCGGGAGTAACAATGAGCAGTTCTTC.

V usage is TRBV29-1 and J usage is TRBJ1-2; D is uncertain. This CDR3 spans 13 amino acids. CDR1 and CDR2 from the germline V gene are SQVTM and ANQGSEA. The germline V and J ends were trimmed by 4 bases and 4 bases, with 13 bases remaining between them. The CDR3 DNA sequence: TGCAGCGTTGTTTCGGAGGGAGGCTATGGCTACACCTTC. This translates into CSVVSEGGYGYTF.

CDR3 bases: TGTGCCAGCAGCCCCCTAGGACACCCCTACAATGAGCAGTTCTTC. This sequence encodes CASSPLGHPYNEQFF. This rearrangement joins TRBV7-3 to TRBJ2-1; weak D call: TRBD1 (5 bases). The CDR3 covers 15 residues. Germline CDR1 reads SGHTA; CDR2 reads FQGTGA. Trimming removed 5 bases at V and 2 bases at J, with 13 bases between.

The chain has TRBV10-3 and TRBJ1-3; possibly TRBD1 for D (6 bases). CDR3 length equals 13 residues. Germline lookup yields CDR1 ENHRY and CDR2 SYGVKD. The germline V and J ends were trimmed by 6 bases and 2 bases, with 8 bases remaining between them. CDR3 coding DNA: TGTGCCATCAGGGGGACAACTGGAAACACCATATATTTT. Encoded protein: CAIRGTTGNTIYF.

This rearrangement joins TRBV5-4 to TRBJ2-1; D might be TRBD2 (6 bases). The CDR3 extends over 14 amino acids. Germline CDR1 is SGHNT and CDR2 is YYREEE (reference sequence). The ends were cut back, 0 bases at V and 6 bases at J, with 10 bases in the middle. CDR3 residues: CASSLVGSSNEQFF. The CDR3 bases are TGTGCCAGCAGCTTGGTCGGGAGTAGCAATGAGCAGTTCTTC.

This clone was observed a handful of times. The chain combines TRBV29-1 with TRBJ1-2; tentative D call: TRBD1 (5 bases). Trimming took off 2 bases at V and 4 bases at J, with 8 bases between the two ends. Germline V lookup: CDR1 SQVTM, CDR2 ANQGSEA. The CDR3 has 12 residues. The CDR3: CSVEWQGYGYTF. CDR3 nucleotide sequence: TGCAGCGTTGAATGGCAGGGCTATGGCTACACCTTC.